This TCR beta chain was captured by sequencing in a study of T cell repertoires in cytomegalovirus infection. Study-wide background: Indications came from public TCR beta signatures; they pointed to CMV infection and to a matching HLA type. Study observations and caveats: Dominating the ex vivo response were HLA-C-restricted CMV-specific TCR beta clonotypes. The study identified carriers of CMV plus the relevant HLA from cumulative public TCR beta family frequency.

This clonotype was seen more than once but under ten times. Its antigen remains unidentified. Each CDR3 protein is one row after TCRdb ran MiXCR on the reads. This table has around 350,000 distinct CDR3 sequences, around a sixth appearing once. Losses at the gene ends were 6 bases for V and 5 bases for J; bases not matched to a gene: 13. This CDR3 is built from 16 residues. CDR1 and CDR2 (germline): MNHEY, SVGEGT. The chain carries TRBV6-2 or TRBV6-3 and TRBJ2-3; 8 nucleotides line up with TRBD2. This receptor was identified in a human donor in good health (CMV status not recorded). Some clones in this sample may be carry-over from other donors' samples. Source material: PBMCs. As DNA, the CDR3 is TGTGCCAGCAGCCCGGGGTTAGCGGGACGTGGAGATACGCAGTATTTT. Protein product: CASSPGLAGRGDTQYF.